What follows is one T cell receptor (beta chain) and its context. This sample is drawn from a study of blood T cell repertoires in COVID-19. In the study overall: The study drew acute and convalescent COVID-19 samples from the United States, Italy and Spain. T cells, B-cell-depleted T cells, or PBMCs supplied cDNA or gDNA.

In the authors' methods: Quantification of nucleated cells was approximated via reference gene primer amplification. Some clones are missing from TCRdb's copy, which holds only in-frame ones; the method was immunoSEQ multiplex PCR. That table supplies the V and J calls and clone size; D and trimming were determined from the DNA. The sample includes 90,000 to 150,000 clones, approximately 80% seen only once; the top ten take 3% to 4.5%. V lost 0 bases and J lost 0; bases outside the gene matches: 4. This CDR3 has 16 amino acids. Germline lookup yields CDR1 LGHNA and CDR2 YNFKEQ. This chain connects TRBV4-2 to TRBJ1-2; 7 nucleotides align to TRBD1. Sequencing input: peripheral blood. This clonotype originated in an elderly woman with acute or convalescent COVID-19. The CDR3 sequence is CASSQEGTAANYGYTF. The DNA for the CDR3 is TGTGCCAGCAGCCAAGAAGGGACAGCTGCTAACTATGGCTACACCTTC.